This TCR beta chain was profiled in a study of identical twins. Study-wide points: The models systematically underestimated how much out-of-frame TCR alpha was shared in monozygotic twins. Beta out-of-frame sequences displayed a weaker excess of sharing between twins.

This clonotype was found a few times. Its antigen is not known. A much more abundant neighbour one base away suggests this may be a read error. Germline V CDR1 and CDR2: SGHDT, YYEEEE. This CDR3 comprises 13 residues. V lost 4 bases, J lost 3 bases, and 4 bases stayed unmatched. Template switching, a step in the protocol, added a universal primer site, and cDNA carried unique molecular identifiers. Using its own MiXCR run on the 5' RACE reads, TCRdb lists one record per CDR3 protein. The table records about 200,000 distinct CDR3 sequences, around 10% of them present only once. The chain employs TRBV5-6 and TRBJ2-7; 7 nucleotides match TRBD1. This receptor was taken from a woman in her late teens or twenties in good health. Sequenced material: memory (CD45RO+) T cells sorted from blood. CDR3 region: CASSHRDSYEQYF. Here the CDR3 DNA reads TGTGCCAGCAGCCACCGGGACAGCTACGAGCAGTACTTC.